Included here is one T cell receptor beta chain sequence, with context. Per the study methods: Reference gene primer amplification yielded estimated nucleated cell counts. Repertoires were generated with immunoSEQ multiplex PCR, while TCRdb's copy carries only in-frame clones and drops some. V and J calls plus clone size are reproduced from that table; the DNA served to infer D and trimming. The sample lists more than 100,000 clones; approximately 81% were seen once. These data are taken from a study of blood T cell repertoires in COVID-19. For the study at large: Researchers got acute and convalescent COVID-19 samples from the United States, Italy and Spain. In each case, the material was cDNA or gDNA derived from T cells, B-cell-depleted T cells, or PBMCs.

In germline, CDR1 is LNHDA, CDR2 SQIVND (reference sequence). V trimming: 3 bases; J trimming: 7 bases; junction bases outside the gene matches: 5. This CDR3 is built from 13 residues. The sequence was collected from a man in his sixties with acute or convalescent COVID-19. The sample consisted of peripheral blood. V and J are TRBV19 and TRBJ1-2, with 7 bases that match TRBD1. The CDR3 reads CASSMEGAGGYTF. The CDR3 DNA sequence: TGTGCCAGTAGTATGGAGGGGGCTGGTGGCTACACCTTC. The entire variable domain, with the rest obtained from reference TRBV19 and TRBJ1-2, is as follows: DGGITQSPKYLFRKEGQNVTLSCEQNLNHDAMYWYRQDPGQGLRLIYYSQIVNDFQKGDIAEGYSVSREKKESFPLTVTSAQKNPTAFYLCASSMEGAGGYTFGSGTRLTVV.